The present T cell receptor (beta chain) was sequenced within a study of T-cell reconstitution after alpha-beta-depleted transplantation in children. This sample's TCRbeta library carried unique molecular identifier barcodes. TCRdb processed the PCR reads anew with MiXCR; each CDR3 protein has one entry. The sample lists fewer than 550,000 distinct CDR3 sequences, roughly a tenth seen once, with just over 2% in the top ten. The CDR3 sequence is 12 residues long. CDR1 KGHSH and CDR2 LQKENI come from the germline V gene. V was trimmed by 3 bases and J by 6 bases, leaving 9 bases between them. This clonotype was counted many times.

The TCR was taken from a child aged 2 to 10 with inherited bone marrow failure, due to receive a stem cell transplant. V gene TRBV18 combines with J gene TRBJ2-7; TRBD2 might be the D (5 bases). The sequencing here drew on PBMCs, taken before TCRalphabeta/CD19-depleted stem cell transplant. The CDR3 region has the DNA TGTGCCAGCTCACCGTACGAGGGCGAGCAGTACTTC. It translates to CASSPYEGEQYF.